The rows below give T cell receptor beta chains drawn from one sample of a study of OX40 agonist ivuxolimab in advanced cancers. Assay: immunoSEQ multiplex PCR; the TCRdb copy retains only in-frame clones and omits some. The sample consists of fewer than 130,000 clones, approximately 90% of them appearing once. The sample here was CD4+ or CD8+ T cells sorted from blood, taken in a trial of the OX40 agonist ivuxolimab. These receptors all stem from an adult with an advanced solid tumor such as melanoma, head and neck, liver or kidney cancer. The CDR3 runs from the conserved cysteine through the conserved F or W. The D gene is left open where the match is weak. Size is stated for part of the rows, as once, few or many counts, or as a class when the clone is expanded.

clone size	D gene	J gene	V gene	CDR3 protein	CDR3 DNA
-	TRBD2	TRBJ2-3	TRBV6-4	CASSESGVTDTQYF	TGTGCCAGCAGTGAGAGCGGGGTCACAGATACGCAGTATTTT
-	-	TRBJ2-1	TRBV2	CASSPGKVDNQFF	TGTGCCAGCAGTCCGGGAAAGGTTGATAACCAGTTCTTC
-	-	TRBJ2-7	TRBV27	CASSYSGTYEQYF	TGTGCCAGCAGTTACTCGGGGACCTACGAGCAGTACTTC
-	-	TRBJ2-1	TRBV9	CASSVGRANYNEQFF	TGTGCCAGCAGCGTAGGCAGGGCCAACTACAATGAGCAGTTCTTC
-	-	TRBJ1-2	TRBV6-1	CASSSTFSGSRYTF	TGTGCCAGCAGTTCGACCTTCTCGGGCAGCCGCTACACCTTC
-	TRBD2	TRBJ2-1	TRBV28	CASIGMGAVAGGSYNEQFF	TGTGCCAGCATTGGCATGGGGGCAGTAGCGGGAGGCTCCTACAATGAGCAGTTCTTC
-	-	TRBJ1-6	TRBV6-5	CASNRRDIHNSPLHF	TGTGCCAGCAACCGGCGGGACATCCATAATTCACCCCTCCACTTT
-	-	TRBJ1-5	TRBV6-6	CASSDRYSNQPQHF	TGTGCCAGCAGTGACAGATATAGCAATCAGCCCCAGCATTTT
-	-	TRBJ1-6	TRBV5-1	CASSSEGDSPLHF	TGCGCCAGCAGCTCGGAAGGGGATTCACCCCTCCACTTT
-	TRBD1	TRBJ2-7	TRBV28	CASSKTGLGEQYF	TGTGCCAGCAGTAAGACAGGGCTCGGCGAGCAGTACTTC
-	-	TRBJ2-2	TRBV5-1	CASSLALVEGGELFF	TGCGCCAGCAGCTTGGCTCTAGTGGAGGGCGGGGAGCTGTTTTTT
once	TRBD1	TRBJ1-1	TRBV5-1	CASSVQGGRNTEAFF	TGCGCCAGCAGCGTCCAGGGGGGGAGGAACACTGAAGCTTTCTTT